This TCR beta chain was identified in a study of control samples from healthy donors and cancer patients. TCRdb's table, derived via immunoSEQ multiplex PCR, lists solely in-frame clones and lacks some. The table lists around 250,000 clones, 82% of them singletons, with about an eighth in the top ten. CDR3 size: 13 residues. Per germline, CDR1 MNHEY and CDR2 SVGAGI. With 8 bases removed from V and 1 base from J, the gap between germline ends came to 11 bases. This receptor was taken from an older woman with lung cancer. Input material: PBMCs. The chain carries TRBV6-5 and TRBJ1-1, with D possibly being TRBD1 (5 bases). This CDR3 reads CASGSRENTEAFF. Written as DNA, the CDR3 is TGTGCCAGCGGGTCCAGGGAGAACACTGAAGCTTTCTTT.